The source of this T cell receptor (beta chain) is a study of cytomegalovirus exposure and HLA in healthy donors. Libraries were prepared by immunoSEQ multiplex PCR; TCRdb keeps only in-frame clonotypes and omits some of them. The sample yields around 190,000 clones, roughly 82% seen once. The source is a woman between 18 and 29 years old in good health and CMV-seronegative. The specimen sequenced was PBMCs.

CDR3 amino acids: CASSEGTGNTEAFF. DNA for the CDR3: TGTGCCAGTAGTGAGGGGACAGGGAACACTGAAGCTTTCTTT. The chain couples TRBV19 to TRBJ1-1; 8 positions agree with TRBD1. Germline V gene data show CDR1 as LNHDA and CDR2 as SQIVND (reference sequence). The ends lost 5 bases at V and 1 base at J; junction bases unmatched: 3. The CDR3 is made up of 14 amino acids.